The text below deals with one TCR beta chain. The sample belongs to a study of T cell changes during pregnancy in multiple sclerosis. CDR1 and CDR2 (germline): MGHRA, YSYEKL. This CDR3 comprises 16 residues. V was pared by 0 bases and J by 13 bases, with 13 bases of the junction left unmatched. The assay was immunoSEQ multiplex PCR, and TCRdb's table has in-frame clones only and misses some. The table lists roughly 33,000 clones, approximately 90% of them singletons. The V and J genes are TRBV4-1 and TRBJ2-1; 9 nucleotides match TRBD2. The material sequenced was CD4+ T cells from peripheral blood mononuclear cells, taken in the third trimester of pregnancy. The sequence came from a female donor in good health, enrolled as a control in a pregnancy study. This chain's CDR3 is CASSQDRGGAITAQFF. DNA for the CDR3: TGCGCCAGCAGCCAAGATCGCGGGGGGGCCATTACCGCTCAGTTCTTC.